This record looks at one T cell receptor beta chain sequence and its context. Its specificity is not known. This specimen belongs to a study of T-cell memory formation after mild COVID-19. Study context: Clusters were largely donor specific. Overall study findings and caveats: Detection of some responders pre-infection suggested pre-existing cross-reactive memory T cells participated.

Researchers used 5'RACE with constant-segment primers to make TCR alpha and TCR beta cDNA libraries that carry sample barcodes and UMIs. TCRdb analysed the 5' RACE reads with MiXCR anew, one entry per CDR3 protein. The table has hundreds of thousands of distinct CDR3 sequences, 15% to 20% seen once. The CDR3 totals 12 residues. Germline V gene sequence: CDR1 MNHEY, CDR2 SVGEGT. Trimming took 3 bases from V and 9 from J, leaving 9 bases between them. This rearrangement joins TRBV6-2 or TRBV6-3 to TRBJ2-1; D might be TRBD2 (6 bases). This TCR derives from a man between 18 and 35 years old who had mild COVID-19 (a few samples of this study predate the infection). Cell type and time point are not known. Sequencing was done on a sample of PBMCs or a T cell subset sorted from them (not recorded which). The CDR3 DNA is TGTGCCAGCAGTTATAGCGGAGCTGAGCAGTTCTTC. This translates into CASSYSGAEQFF.